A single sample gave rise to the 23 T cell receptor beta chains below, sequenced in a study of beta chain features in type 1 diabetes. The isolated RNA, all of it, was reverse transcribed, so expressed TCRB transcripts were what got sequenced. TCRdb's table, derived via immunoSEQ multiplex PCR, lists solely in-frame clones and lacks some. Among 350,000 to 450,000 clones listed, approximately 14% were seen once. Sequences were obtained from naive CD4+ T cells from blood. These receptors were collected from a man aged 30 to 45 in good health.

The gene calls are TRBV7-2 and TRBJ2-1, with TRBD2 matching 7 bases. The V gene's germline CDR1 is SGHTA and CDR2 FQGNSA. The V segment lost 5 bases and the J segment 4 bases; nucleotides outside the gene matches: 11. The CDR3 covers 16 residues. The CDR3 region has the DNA TGTGCCAGCAGCCCCGACCGCGGGGGACTGTACAATGAGCAGTTCTTC. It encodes CASSPDRGGLYNEQFF.

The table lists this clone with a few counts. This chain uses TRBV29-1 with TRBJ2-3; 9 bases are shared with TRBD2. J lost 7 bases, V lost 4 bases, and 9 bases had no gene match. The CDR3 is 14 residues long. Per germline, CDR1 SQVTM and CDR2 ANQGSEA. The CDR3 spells CSVALGGRDNTQYF. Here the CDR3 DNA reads TGCAGCGTTGCCCTGGGCGGGAGGGATAATACGCAGTATTTT.

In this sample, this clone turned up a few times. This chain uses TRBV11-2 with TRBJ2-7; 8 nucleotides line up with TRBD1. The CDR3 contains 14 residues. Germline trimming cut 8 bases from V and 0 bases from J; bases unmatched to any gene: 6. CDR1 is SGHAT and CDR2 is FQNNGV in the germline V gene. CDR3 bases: TGTGCCAGCGGACGGACAGGGAGCTCCTACGAGCAGTACTTC. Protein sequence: CASGRTGSSYEQYF.

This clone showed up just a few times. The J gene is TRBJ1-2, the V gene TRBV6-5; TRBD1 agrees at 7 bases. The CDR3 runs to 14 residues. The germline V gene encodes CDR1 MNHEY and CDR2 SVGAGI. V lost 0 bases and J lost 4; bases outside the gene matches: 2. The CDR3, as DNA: TGTGCCAGCAGTTACTCGACAGGGCCCTATGGCTACACCTTC. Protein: CASSYSTGPYGYTF.

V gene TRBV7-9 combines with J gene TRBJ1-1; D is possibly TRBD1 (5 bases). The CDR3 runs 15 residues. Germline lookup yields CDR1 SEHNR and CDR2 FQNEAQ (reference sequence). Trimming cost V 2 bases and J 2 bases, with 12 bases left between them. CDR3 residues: CASSLHVTDNTEAFF. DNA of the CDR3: TGTGCCAGCAGCTTACACGTGACAGATAACACTGAAGCTTTCTTT.

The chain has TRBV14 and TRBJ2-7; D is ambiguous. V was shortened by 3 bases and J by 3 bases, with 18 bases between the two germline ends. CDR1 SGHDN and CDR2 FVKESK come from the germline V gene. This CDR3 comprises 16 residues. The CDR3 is CASSHGTKSFIYEQYF. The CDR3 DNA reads TGTGCCAGCAGCCACGGCACCAAAAGTTTCATCTACGAGCAGTACTTC. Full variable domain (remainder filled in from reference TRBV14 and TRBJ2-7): EAGVTQFPSHSVIEKGQTVTLRCDPISGHDNLYWYRRVMGKEIKFLLHFVKESKQDESGMPNNRFLAERTGGTYSTLKVQPAELEDSGVYFCASSHGTKSFIYEQYFGPGTRLTVT.

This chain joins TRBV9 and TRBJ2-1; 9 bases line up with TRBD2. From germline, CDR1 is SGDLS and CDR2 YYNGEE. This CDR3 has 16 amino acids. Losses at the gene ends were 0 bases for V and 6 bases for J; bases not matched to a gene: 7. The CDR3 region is CASSVGSSGGSNEQFF. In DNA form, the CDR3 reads TGTGCCAGCAGCGTAGGTAGTAGCGGGGGTTCCAATGAGCAGTTCTTC.

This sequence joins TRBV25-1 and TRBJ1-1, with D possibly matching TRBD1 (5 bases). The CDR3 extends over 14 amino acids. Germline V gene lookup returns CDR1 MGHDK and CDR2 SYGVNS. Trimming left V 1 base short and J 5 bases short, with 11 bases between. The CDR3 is CASSEFVGGTEAFF. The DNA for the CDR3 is TGTGCCAGCAGTGAATTCGTCGGGGGTACTGAAGCTTTCTTT.

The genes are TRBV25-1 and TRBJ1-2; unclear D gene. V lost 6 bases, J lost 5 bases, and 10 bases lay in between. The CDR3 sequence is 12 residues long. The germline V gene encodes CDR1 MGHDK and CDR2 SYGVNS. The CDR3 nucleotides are TGTGCCAGCAGAGGTCAACCATATGGCTACACCTTC. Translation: CASRGQPYGYTF.

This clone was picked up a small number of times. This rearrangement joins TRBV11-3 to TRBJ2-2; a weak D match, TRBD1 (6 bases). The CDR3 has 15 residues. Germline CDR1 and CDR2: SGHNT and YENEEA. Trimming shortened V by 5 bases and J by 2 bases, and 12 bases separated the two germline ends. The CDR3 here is CASSPRGRNTGELFF. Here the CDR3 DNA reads TGTGCCAGCAGCCCCAGGGGACGTAACACCGGGGAGCTGTTTTTT.

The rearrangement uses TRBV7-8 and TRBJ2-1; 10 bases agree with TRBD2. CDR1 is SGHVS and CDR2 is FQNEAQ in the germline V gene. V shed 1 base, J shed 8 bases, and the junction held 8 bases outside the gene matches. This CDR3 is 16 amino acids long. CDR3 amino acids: CASSLVSGRIKDEQFF. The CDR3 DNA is TGTGCCAGCAGCTTAGTTAGCGGGAGGATTAAGGATGAGCAGTTCTTC.

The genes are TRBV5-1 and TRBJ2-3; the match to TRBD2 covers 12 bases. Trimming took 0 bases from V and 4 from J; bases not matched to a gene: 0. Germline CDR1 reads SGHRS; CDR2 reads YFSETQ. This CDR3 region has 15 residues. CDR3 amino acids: CASSLGLAGADTQYF. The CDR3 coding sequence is TGCGCCAGCAGCTTGGGACTAGCGGGAGCAGATACGCAGTATTTT. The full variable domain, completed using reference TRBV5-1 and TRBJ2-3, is KAGVTQTPRYLIKTRGQQVTLSCSPISGHRSVSWYQQTPGQGLQFLFEYFSETQRNKGNFPGRFSGRQFSNSRSEMNVSTLELGDSALYLCASSLGLAGADTQYFGPGTRLTVL.

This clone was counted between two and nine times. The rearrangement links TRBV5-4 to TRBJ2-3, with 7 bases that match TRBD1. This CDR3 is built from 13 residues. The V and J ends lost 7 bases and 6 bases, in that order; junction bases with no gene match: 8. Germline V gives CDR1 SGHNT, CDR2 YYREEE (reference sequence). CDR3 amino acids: CASSGQLSDTQYF. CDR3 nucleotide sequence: TGTGCCAGCTCGGGACAGCTGTCGGATACGCAGTATTTT.

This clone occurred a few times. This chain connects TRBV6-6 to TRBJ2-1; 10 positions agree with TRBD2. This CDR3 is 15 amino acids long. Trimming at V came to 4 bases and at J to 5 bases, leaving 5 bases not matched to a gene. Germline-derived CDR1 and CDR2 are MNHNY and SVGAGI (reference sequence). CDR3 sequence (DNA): TGTGCCAGCAGTTCCGCGCTAGCGGGAGACAATGAGCAGTTCTTC. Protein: CASSSALAGDNEQFF.

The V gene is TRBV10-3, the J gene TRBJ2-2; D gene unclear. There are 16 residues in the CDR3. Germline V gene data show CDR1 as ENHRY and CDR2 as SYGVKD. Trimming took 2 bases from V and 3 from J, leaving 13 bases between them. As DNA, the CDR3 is TGTGCCATCAGTGAGAGGACGGCACACTACACCGGGGAGCTGTTTTTT. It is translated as CAISERTAHYTGELFF.

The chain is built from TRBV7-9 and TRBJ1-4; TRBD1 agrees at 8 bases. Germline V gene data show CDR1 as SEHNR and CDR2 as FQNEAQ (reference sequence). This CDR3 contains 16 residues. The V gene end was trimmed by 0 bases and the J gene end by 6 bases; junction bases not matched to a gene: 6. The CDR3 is CASSLAHLTGDEKLFF. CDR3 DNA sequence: TGTGCCAGCAGCTTAGCGCACTTGACAGGGGATGAAAAACTGTTTTTT.

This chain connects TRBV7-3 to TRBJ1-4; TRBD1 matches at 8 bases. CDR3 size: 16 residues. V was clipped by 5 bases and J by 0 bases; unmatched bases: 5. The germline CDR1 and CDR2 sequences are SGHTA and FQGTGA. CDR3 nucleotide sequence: TGTGCCAGCAGCCCAGGGGGCGAGGCAACTAATGAAAAACTGTTTTTT. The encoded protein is CASSPGGEATNEKLFF. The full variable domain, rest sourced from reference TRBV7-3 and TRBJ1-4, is GAGVSQTPSNKVTEKGKYVELRCDPISGHTALYWYRQSLGQGPEFLIYFQGTGAADDSGLPNDRFFAVRPEGSVSTLKIQRTERGDSAVYLCASSPGGEATNEKLFFGSGTQLSVL.

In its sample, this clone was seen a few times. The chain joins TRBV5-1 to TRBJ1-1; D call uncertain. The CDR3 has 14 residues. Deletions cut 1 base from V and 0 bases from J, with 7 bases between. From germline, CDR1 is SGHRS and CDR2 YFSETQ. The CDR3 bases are TGCGCCAGCAGCTTGAAGGATCTGAACACTGAAGCTTTCTTT. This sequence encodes CASSLKDLNTEAFF.

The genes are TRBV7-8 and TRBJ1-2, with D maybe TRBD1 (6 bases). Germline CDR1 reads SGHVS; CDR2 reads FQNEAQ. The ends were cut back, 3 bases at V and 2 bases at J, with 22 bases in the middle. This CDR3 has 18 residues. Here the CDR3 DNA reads TGTGCCAGCAGCTTCCTACCCATTCGGGGGGGCCAGAACTATGGCTACACCTTC. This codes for CASSFLPIRGGQNYGYTF.

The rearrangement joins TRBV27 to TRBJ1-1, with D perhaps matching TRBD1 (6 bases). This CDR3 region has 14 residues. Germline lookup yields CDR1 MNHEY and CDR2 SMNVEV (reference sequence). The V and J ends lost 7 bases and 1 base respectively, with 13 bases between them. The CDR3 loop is CASTHTGRNTEAFF. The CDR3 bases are TGTGCCAGCACTCACACAGGGCGGAACACTGAAGCTTTCTTT.

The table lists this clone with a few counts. CDR3 nucleotide sequence: TGCGCCAGCAGCCAGGACCTACTCCGGGCTAGCGGAGCCACAGATACGCAGTATTTT. As protein: CASSQDLLRASGATDTQYF. The gene calls are TRBV4-3 and TRBJ2-3; 7 bases match TRBD2. The CDR3 totals 19 residues. V gave up 3 bases and J gave up 2 bases; unmatched junction bases: 17. Per germline, CDR1 LGHNA and CDR2 YSLEER.

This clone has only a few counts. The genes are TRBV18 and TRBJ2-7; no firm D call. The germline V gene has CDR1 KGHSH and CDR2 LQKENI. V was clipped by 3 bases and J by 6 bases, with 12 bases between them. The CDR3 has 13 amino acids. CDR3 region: CASSPQPLREQYV. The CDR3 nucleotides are TGTGCCAGCTCACCTCAGCCTCTTCGCGAGCAGTACGTC.

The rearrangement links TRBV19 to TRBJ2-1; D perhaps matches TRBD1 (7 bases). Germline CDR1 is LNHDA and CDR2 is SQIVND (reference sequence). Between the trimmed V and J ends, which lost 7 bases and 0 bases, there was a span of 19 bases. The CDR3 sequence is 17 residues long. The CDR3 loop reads CASTPGGGTASYNEQFF. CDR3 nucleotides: TGTGCCAGTACCCCCGGTGGAGGGACAGCCTCCTACAATGAGCAGTTCTTC.